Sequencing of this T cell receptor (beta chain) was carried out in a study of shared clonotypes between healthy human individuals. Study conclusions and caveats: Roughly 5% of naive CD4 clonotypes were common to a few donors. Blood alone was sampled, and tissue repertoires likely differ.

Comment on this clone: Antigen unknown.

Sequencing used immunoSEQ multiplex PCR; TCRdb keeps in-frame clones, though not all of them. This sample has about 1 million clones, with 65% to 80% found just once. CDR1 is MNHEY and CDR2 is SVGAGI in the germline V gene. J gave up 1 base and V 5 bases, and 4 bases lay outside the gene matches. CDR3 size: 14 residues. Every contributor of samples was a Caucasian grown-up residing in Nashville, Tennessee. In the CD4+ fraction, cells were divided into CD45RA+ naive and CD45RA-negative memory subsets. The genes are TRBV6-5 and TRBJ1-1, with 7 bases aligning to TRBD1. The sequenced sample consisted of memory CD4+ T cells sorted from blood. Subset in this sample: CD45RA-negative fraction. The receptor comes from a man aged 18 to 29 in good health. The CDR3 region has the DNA TGTGCCAGCAGTCAGAGGACAGGGAACACTGAAGCTTTCTTT. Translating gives CASSQRTGNTEAFF.